Listed here is a single T cell receptor (beta chain). Its antigen target is currently unknown. There are no base qualities to consult, and no much larger clone falls within one base. The intended sense of this specimen's time point label: baseline before first vaccination. Vaccinee samples were obtained from the UK trials COV001 and COV002, which included a single-blind randomized controlled phase 2/3 trial of AZD1222 (ChAdOx1 nCoV-19) in healthy adults. For TCRbeta chain sequencing, PBMC samples were collected from trial participants at day 0 and at day 28 after the second dose. These data originate in a study of T cell responses to AZD1222 COVID-19 vaccine (dated by TCRdb to 2020 to 2022). Concerning the study at large: AZD1222 recipients whose second dose came at about 4 weeks and those whose second dose came at about 12 weeks were combined into one group, since spike-specific TCR depth and breadth did not differ between the two schedules. TCR sequencing covered 230 to 250 trial participants: 200 to 220 given two doses of AZD1222 and some 25 given two doses of MenACWY control vaccine. Enrollment into the trials was organized by age into subgroups of 18-55, 56-69 and 70-plus years, and those subgroups contained around 150, 28 and 57 TCR-sequenced participants, respectively.

Results and caveats for the whole study, not just this receptor: Because no samples from the day 14 peak response were available, repertoires could be characterized only after the peak T cell response. Spike-specific TCR breadth and depth rose significantly after two AZD1222 doses compared with day 0 and with MenACWY recipients. Nearly half of unique spike-specific TCRs reportedly recognized epitopes outside regions mutated in the B.1.351 and B.1.1.7 variants. CD4 TCRs associated with the vaccine covered the entire spike protein, and the dominant responses were in regions 160-218 and 743-854. Participants were mostly white British and included more females than males, and it was suggested by the authors that clonal diversity may have been underestimated. In the small 56-69-year group, the increase in depth fell short of significance, most likely because of low power. Conclusions about previously exposed vaccinees are limited because only 5 or 6 AZD1222 recipients were SARS-CoV-2 seropositive at baseline.

The CDR3 regions of human TCRbeta chains were analyzed by immunosequencing. Regarding the original processing steps: Repertoire TCRs were checked for matches against a reference library of SARS-CoV-2-specific TCRs that had been generated using the MIRA antigen-specificity platform. Breadth meant the fraction of unique TCRs that were SARS-CoV-2-associated, whereas depth meant the fraction of total T cells that were SARS-CoV-2-associated. Using the MIRA data, every spike-specific TCR was mapped to the spike region that the TCR reacted to and assigned to either a CD4 or a CD8 class. Log10-transformed breadth and depth values were compared by one-way ANOVA with Sidak's multiple comparisons tests. Here the immuneACCESS table is served through TCRdb, limited to in-frame sequences with V and J called. Missing clones are a known gap in these copies; in checked studies unresolved V genes cover under half, and the rest lacks a known reason. V, J and clone size reflect that table, while D and trimming were determined from the DNA. The sample includes 120,000 to 150,000 clones, with 93% observed a single time. Of the sample, approximately 2% falls within the top ten clones.

Here the sequenced sample was peripheral blood, taken on day 0 of AZD1222 vaccination. The sequence came from an adult in good health.

The CDR3 protein is CASSQDALPTGYGYTF. The nucleotides are TGCGCCAGCAGCCAAGACGCGCTTCCTACAGGGTATGGCTACACCTTC. The V and J segments used are TRBV4-1 and TRBJ1-2; a tentative D call is TRBD1 (6 bases match). The germline V gene provides CDR1 MGHRA and CDR2 YSYEKL. Taken from cysteine to phenylalanine, the CDR3 has 16 residues. The kept DNA is CDR3 alone, 48 bases in frame from the first base. The junction carries 16 bases between V and J, which are trimmed by 0 bases and 5 bases respectively.